Here is one TCR beta chain with its context. Its antigen is not yet known. Nothing much larger sits one base from this clone, and base qualities are not available. For this chain, trimming is 1 base at the V end and 10 bases at the J end, and the number of junction bases without a gene match is 12. The CDR3 contains 16 residues, cysteine and phenylalanine counted. Only CDR3 DNA is held: 48 bases, read in frame from base 1. In the germline V gene, CDR1 corresponds to SGHNT and CDR2 to YENEEA. The data were taken from a study of blood T cell repertoires in COVID-19 (dated by TCRdb to the early 2020s). In terms of the full investigation: The collaborator samples originated in the United States, Italy and Spain and spanned the acute and convalescent phases of COVID-19. Where available, HLA class I and class II types were taken from metadata supplied by the sample provider and were not determined by assay-based typing. The samples were drawn from the first 160 participants of the ongoing ImmuneRACE study and from some 1,300 subjects provided by 6 global collaborators. The dataset comprised deeply sampled blood TCRbeta repertoires from subjects exposed to, actively infected with, or recovered from COVID-19. The sample metadata nearly always contained a de-identified subject ID, COVID-19 status, age in years and sex. The prospective study material was composed of cDNA or gDNA derived from T cells, B-cell-depleted T cells, or PBMCs. The repertoires were released in a freely available public database intended as a resource for research on the immune response to SARS-CoV-2. On the study overall, not on this receptor specifically: The quantity of clinical and demographic metadata differed by source and by participant and was supplied without curation.

TCRbeta CDR3 regions were amplified from genomic DNA using the immunoSEQ Assay, a bias-controlled multiplex PCR. The study's processing was this. The number of nucleated cells in each sample was estimated by amplification of reference gene primers within the assay. To quantify the absolute abundance of each unique TCRbeta CDR3 rearrangement, sequence reads were collapsed and filtered. For each sample, productive Simpson clonality was calculated by taking the square root of Simpson's diversity index across productive rearrangements. TCRdb holds this immuneACCESS table with in-frame rearrangements only. Some clones are missing; in checked studies, unresolved V genes explain under half, and the rest has no known cause. The D gene and trimming were derived from the DNA, and the V and J assignments and clone size from that table. The sample contains 85,000 to 100,000 clones, around nine tenths of them found a single time. The ten largest make up around 2% of the sample.

One collaborating source in Seattle enrolled patients during active infection and followed them longitudinally through the course of disease. The collaborating institutions used their own protocols to collect whole blood in K2EDTA tubes. For TCRbeta analysis, collaborator samples were shipped as frozen whole blood, as isolated PBMCs, or as DNA extracted from either sample type. Recombination joined TRBV11-3 with TRBJ2-1, with TRBD2 identical over 8 junction bases. The sequencing sample was made of peripheral blood. This clonotype was sampled from a middle-aged man with COVID-19, enrolled during active disease. The CDR3 region: CASSLGTAGGTGEQFF. The DNA is TGTGCCAGCAGCTTAGGCACGGCGGGGGGAACCGGCGAGCAGTTCTTC.